Following are 15 T cell receptor beta chains from one sample sequenced in a study of shared clonotypes between healthy human individuals. The repertoire was sequenced with immunoSEQ multiplex PCR; TCRdb's copy has only in-frame clones and lacks some. The table lists roughly 1,600,000 clones, approximately 98.5% of them singletons. Sequences were obtained from naive CD4+ T cells sorted from blood. Subset in this sample: CD45RA+ positively selected. Source of these receptors: a man between 25 and 39 years old in good health.

This sequence joins TRBV19 and TRBJ1-2; D is possibly TRBD1 (5 bases). The V end lost 3 bases, the J end lost 7 bases, and 21 bases lay between the germline ends. Germline CDR1 reads LNHDA; CDR2 reads SQIVND (reference sequence). This CDR3 region has 16 residues. The CDR3 is CASSIPAGPGSTGYTF. The CDR3 DNA reads TGTGCCAGTAGTATTCCTGCGGGGCCTGGTTCCACTGGCTACACCTTC.

V is TRBV9 and J is TRBJ2-2; 7 bases align to TRBD2. V gave up 3 bases and J gave up 6 bases; unmatched junction bases: 11. The CDR3 loop spans 16 amino acids. Germline lookup yields CDR1 SGDLS and CDR2 YYNGEE. The CDR3 protein is CASSGGGSPVSGELFF. In DNA, the CDR3 is TGTGCCAGCAGCGGGGGCGGGAGTCCGGTTTCCGGGGAGCTGTTTTTT.

The chain is built from TRBV13 and TRBJ2-3, with D perhaps TRBD2 (6 bases). V was trimmed by 5 bases and J by 3 bases, leaving 15 bases between them. The germline V gene has CDR1 PRHDT and CDR2 FYEKMQ (reference sequence). This CDR3 is 15 amino acids long. CDR3 sequence: CASSPSTSYTDTQYF. As DNA, the CDR3 is TGTGCCAGCAGCCCCTCGACTAGTTATACAGATACGCAGTATTTT.

The gene calls are TRBV29-1 and TRBJ2-7; 9 bases are a match to TRBD1. Germline values: CDR1 SQVTM, CDR2 ANQGSEA. This CDR3 has 13 residues. V was clipped by 6 bases and J by 3 bases; unmatched bases: 6. CDR3 protein: CSVTGGRNYEQYF. As DNA, the CDR3 is TGCAGCGTAACAGGGGGCAGAAACTACGAGCAGTACTTC.

This sequence joins TRBV28 and TRBJ2-1; 8 bases are a match to TRBD2. This CDR3 has 16 amino acids. The germline gives CDR1 MDHEN, CDR2 SYDVKM. V shed 2 bases, J shed 4 bases, and the junction held 7 bases outside the gene matches. The CDR3 DNA is TGTGCCAGCAGTTTAGTGGGGCCTAGCGGGTACAATGAGCAGTTCTTC. Its translation is CASSLVGPSGYNEQFF.

The chain carries TRBV28 and TRBJ2-3; 7 bases are shared with TRBD1. Unmatched junction bases numbered 14, after V lost 5 bases and J lost 6 bases. CDR1 is MDHEN, CDR2 SYDVKM, per germline. This CDR3 has 16 residues. The DNA of the CDR3 is TGTGCCAGCAGTATCCTGACAGGGCGTAGAAACGATACGCAGTATTTT. Protein sequence: CASSILTGRRNDTQYF.

This clone appeared once. The chain joins TRBV9 to TRBJ1-4; the match to TRBD1 covers 9 bases. Trimming cost V 3 bases and J 6 bases; bases outside gene matches: 6. CDR3 length equals 15 residues. Germline values: CDR1 SGDLS, CDR2 YYNGEE. The CDR3 coding sequence is TGTGCCAGCAGCGGTCGGGACAGGGTATATGAAAAACTGTTTTTT. Residues: CASSGRDRVYEKLFF. The variable domain in full, with the rest retrieved from reference TRBV9 and TRBJ1-4, is DSGVTQTPKHLITATGQRVTLRCSPRSGDLSVYWYQQSLDQGLQFLIQYYNGEERAKGNILERFSAQQFPDLHSELNLSSLELGDSALYFCASSGRDRVYEKLFFGSGTQLSVL.

The count of this clone is one. The rearrangement joins TRBV6-5 to TRBJ1-1; a possible D gene is TRBD1 (6 bases). This CDR3 is 13 amino acids long. CDR1 and CDR2 from the germline V gene are MNHEY and SVGAGI. Trimming cost V 2 bases and J 5 bases, with 9 bases left between them. DNA for the CDR3: TGTGCCAGCAGTTACCAGGGGAGAACTGAAGCTTTCTTT. Translated, it gives CASSYQGRTEAFF.

This chain connects TRBV5-6 to TRBJ2-6; a weak D match, TRBD1 (6 bases). The CDR3 is 17 residues long. Trimming left V 5 bases short and J 4 bases short, with 19 bases between. CDR1 SGHDT and CDR2 YYEEEE come from the germline V gene. CDR3 amino acids: CASRPIRGLRGANVLTF. CDR3 DNA: TGTGCCAGCAGGCCGATCAGGGGCCTCAGGGGGGCCAACGTCCTGACTTTC.

This clone was counted only a few times. The chain joins TRBV5-4 to TRBJ1-2; D call uncertain. Germline-derived CDR1 and CDR2 are SGHNT and YYREEE (reference sequence). This CDR3 is 14 amino acids long. Trimming shortened V by 0 bases and J by 6 bases, and 12 bases separated the two germline ends. CDR3 residues: CASSLVFSEDGYTF. In nucleotides, the CDR3 is TGTGCCAGCAGCTTGGTATTCAGCGAGGATGGCTACACCTTC.

The CDR3: CASSYRDNYEQYF. CDR3 in DNA: TGTGCCAGCAGCTATCGGGACAACTACGAGCAGTACTTC. The gene calls are TRBV6-1 and TRBJ2-7; D possibly corresponds to TRBD1 (6 bases). This CDR3 has 13 residues. V was clipped by 6 bases and J by 3 bases, with 12 bases between them. Germline CDR1 is MNHNS and CDR2 is SASEGT.

The chain links TRBV7-3 to TRBJ2-1; 8 nucleotides align to TRBD2. J gave up 3 bases and V 5 bases, and 6 bases lay outside the gene matches. The CDR3 contains 15 residues. The germline V gene encodes CDR1 SGHTA and CDR2 FQGTGA. Written as DNA, the CDR3 is TGTGCCAGCAGCCCCGAGCTAGCGGGCTACAATGAGCAGTTCTTC. It specifies CASSPELAGYNEQFF.

The chain is built from TRBV6-6 and TRBJ2-1; the D is unclear. V was clipped by 5 bases and J by 4 bases, with 15 bases between them. The CDR3 length is 15 residues. In germline, CDR1 is MNHNY, CDR2 SVGAGI (reference sequence). In DNA, the CDR3 is TGTGCCAGCAGTCCCCCGGCGGAAGCATACAATGAGCAGTTCTTC. It codes for CASSPPAEAYNEQFF.

This rearrangement joins TRBV18 to TRBJ2-6; possible D gene TRBD2, 6 bases. Trimming took 3 bases from V and 0 from J, leaving 12 bases between them. CDR1 and CDR2 (germline): KGHSH, LQKENI. The CDR3 is made up of 17 amino acids. CDR3 protein: CASSPPAGFSGANVLTF. The CDR3 nucleotides read TGTGCCAGCTCACCCCCTGCGGGGTTCTCTGGGGCCAACGTCCTGACTTTC.

With respect to this clone: A read error may account for a junction end that differs from germline. This rearrangement joins TRBV7-2 to TRBJ2-7; tentative D call: TRBD2 (5 bases). CDR3 size: 14 residues. CDR1 is SGHTA, CDR2 FQGNSA, per germline. CDR3 sequence reads: CASSLGLLVSGSHF. CDR3 DNA sequence: TGTGCCAGCAGCTTAGGTCTATTAGTTTCGGGATCCCACTTC. The full variable domain, in which reference TRBV7-2 and TRBJ2-7 provide the parts outside the CDR3, is GAGVSQSPSNKVTEKGKDVELRCDPISGHTALYWYRQSLGQGLEFLIYFQGNSAPDKSGLPSDRFSAERTGGSVSTLTIQRTQQEDSAVYLCASSLGLLVSGSHFGPGTRLTVT.